Only a few counts were recorded for the clone carrying this T cell receptor (beta chain). Its antigen is as yet unknown. TCRdb recomputed calls from the 5' RACE reads with MiXCR, one row per CDR3 protein. Of approximately 250,000 distinct CDR3 sequences detected, around 15% appear once; the ten largest clones hold 20% to 25%. The germline gives CDR1 MNHEY, CDR2 SVGEGT. The CDR3 consists of 14 residues. The trim removed 5 bases at V and 4 bases at J, leaving 5 bases unmatched. This entry comes from a study of T-cell memory formation after mild COVID-19. Study results and caveats: Day 15 to 85 contracting clones showed balanced CD4/CD8; later expanders leaned CD4+.

The rearrangement links TRBV6-2 or TRBV6-3 to TRBJ2-4; 7 bases fit TRBD1. Sequencing was carried out using PBMCs or a T cell subset sorted from them (not recorded which). The TCR sequence derives from a man aged 18 to 29 who had mild COVID-19 (a few samples of this study predate the infection). Cell type and time point are not known. In nucleotides, the CDR3 is TGTGCCAGCAGTAACCCGGGACAGAAAAACATTCAGTACTTC. It yields the protein CASSNPGQKNIQYF.